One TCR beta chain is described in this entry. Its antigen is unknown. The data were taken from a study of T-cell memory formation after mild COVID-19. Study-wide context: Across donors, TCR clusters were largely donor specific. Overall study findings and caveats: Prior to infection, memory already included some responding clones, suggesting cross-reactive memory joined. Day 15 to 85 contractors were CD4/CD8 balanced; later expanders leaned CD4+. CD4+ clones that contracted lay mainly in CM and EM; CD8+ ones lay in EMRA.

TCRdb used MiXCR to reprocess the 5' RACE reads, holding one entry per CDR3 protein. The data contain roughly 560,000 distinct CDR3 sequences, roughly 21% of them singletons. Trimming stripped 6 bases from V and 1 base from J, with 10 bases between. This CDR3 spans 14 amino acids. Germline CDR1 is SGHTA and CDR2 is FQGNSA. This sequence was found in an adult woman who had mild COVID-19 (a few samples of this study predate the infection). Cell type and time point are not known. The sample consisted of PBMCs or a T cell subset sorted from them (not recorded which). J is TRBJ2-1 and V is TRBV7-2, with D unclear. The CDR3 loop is CASRDAGSYNEQFF. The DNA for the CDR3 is TGTGCCAGCAGGGACGCCGGTTCCTACAATGAGCAGTTCTTC.